The clone carrying this T cell receptor (beta chain) was observed a few times. Trimming cost V 5 bases and J 8 bases; bases outside gene matches: 7. The CDR3 has 14 amino acids. This entry is derived from a study of T-cell memory formation after mild COVID-19. MiXCR, applied by TCRdb to the 5' RACE reads, yields one record per CDR3 protein. Of about 350,000 distinct CDR3 sequences in the sample, around 13% were seen once. The V call is TRBV12-3 or TRBV12-4, the J call TRBJ1-4, with 8 positions matching TRBD1. Input material: PBMCs or a T cell subset sorted from them (not recorded which). The receptor was derived from a man in his late teens or twenties who had mild COVID-19 (a few samples of this study predate the infection). Cell type and time point are not known. CDR3 residues: CASSQQGVMEKLFF. The CDR3 DNA reads TGTGCCAGCAGTCAACAGGGGGTTATGGAAAAACTGTTTTTT.